The present T cell receptor beta chain was sequenced within a study of blood T cell repertoires in COVID-19. Libraries were prepared by immunoSEQ multiplex PCR; TCRdb keeps only in-frame clonotypes and omits some of them. This table has about 150,000 clones, around three quarters appearing once. The CDR3 runs 15 residues. Sequenced sample: peripheral blood. The V and J genes are TRBV21-1 and TRBJ2-7; TRBD1, the table's D call, was not compared with the DNA. TRBV21-1 is annotated as a pseudogene. This sequence originates from a man aged 80 or over with acute or convalescent COVID-19. DNA of the CDR3: TGTGCCAGCAGCAAAGGGACAGGGGAGACCTACGAGCAGTACTTC. Amino acid sequence: CASSKGTGETYEQYF.